This TCR beta chain was documented in a study of cytomegalovirus exposure and HLA in healthy donors. About the research overall: Early release data held around 80 million unique TCRs from HLA-typed donors.

Trimming took 7 bases from V and 1 from J, leaving 4 bases between them. Germline assignment: CDR1 MDHEN and CDR2 SYDVKM. The CDR3 sequence is 11 residues long. Worth noting for this clone: Antigen: not known.

Overall study results and limits: Highly shared sequence variants in one cluster were likely a sequencing artifact. The availability of immune exposure information extended only to CMV serostatus.

60 Vbeta and 13 Jbeta primers were used in PCR. Original processing methods: In a later analysis, the count reached 82 million or so unique TCR beta chains, with 10 million to 14 million shared. Here immunoSEQ multiplex PCR was the method, and the copy in TCRdb shows in-frame clones only, minus some. The V and J calls and clone size come from that table; D and trimming were worked out from the DNA. This sample carries 100,000 to 150,000 clones, 65% to 80% of them seen once, and the ten largest clones take 3.4%. Sequenced sample: PBMCs. This receptor was taken from a young man in good health and CMV-seronegative. This rearrangement joins TRBV28 to TRBJ1-1; no firm D call. As DNA, the CDR3 is TGTGCCAGCATAGAGAACACTGAAGCTTTCTTT. This codes for CASIENTEAFF.